Listed below are T cell receptor beta chains from one sample, sequenced in a study of shared clonotypes between healthy human individuals. Sequenced by immunoSEQ multiplex PCR; TCRdb stores in-frame clones only, minus some. Of under 600,000 clones listed, about 98% are singletons. The specimen sequenced was naive CD8+ T cells sorted from blood. Every receptor here comes from a man younger than 45 in good health. Both conserved end residues are part of each CDR3. A D gene is named only where the DNA matches it firmly. The size entry is marked missing in some rows and otherwise reads once, few, many or a size class.

NA,NA,TRBV4-3,TRBJ2-3,CASSQETGRTDTQYF,TGCGCCAGCAGCCAAGAGACGGGCCGCACAGATACGCAGTATTTT
NA,NA,TRBV6-1,TRBJ1-5,CASQDSNQPQHF,TGTGCCAGCCAGGACTCCAATCAGCCCCAGCATTTT
TRBD2,NA,TRBV27,TRBJ2-1,CASSFGASGIYNEQFF,TGTGCCAGCAGTTTCGGGGCTAGCGGGATCTACAATGAGCAGTTCTTC
NA,NA,TRBV30,TRBJ2-1,CAWSSDDYNEQFF,TGTGCCTGGAGCTCAGACGACTACAATGAGCAGTTCTTC
NA,NA,TRBV7-9,TRBJ2-3,CASSRDSTDTQYF,TGTGCCAGCAGCCGAGACTCCACAGATACGCAGTATTTT
NA,once,TRBV6-6,TRBJ2-2,CASRRQVEASGELFF,TGTGCCAGCAGGAGACAGGTCGAGGCATCCGGGGAGCTGTTTTTT
NA,NA,TRBV4-1,TRBJ2-7,CASSQTQGSYEQYF,TGCGCCAGCAGCCAAACACAGGGCTCCTACGAGCAGTACTTC
NA,NA,TRBV5-8,TRBJ2-1,CASSLGGRSGPYNEQFF,TGTGCCAGCAGCTTGGGGGGGAGGTCAGGCCCCTACAATGAGCAGTTCTTC
NA,NA,TRBV11-2,TRBJ1-3,CASSLWGSGNTIYF,TGTGCCAGCAGCTTGTGGGGCTCTGGAAACACCATATATTTT
NA,NA,TRBV27,TRBJ2-7,CASSSVYEQYF,TGTGCCAGCAGTTCGGTCTACGAGCAGTACTTC
TRBD1,NA,TRBV30,TRBJ2-1,CAWSEGAGNEQFF,TGTGCCTGGAGTGAGGGGGCCGGCAATGAGCAGTTCTTC
NA,NA,TRBV5-1,TRBJ2-3,CASSLVGAPQDTQYF,TGCGCCAGCAGCTTGGTTGGGGCGCCCCAAGATACGCAGTATTTT
NA,NA,TRBV27,TRBJ1-5,CASSSRGYGQPQHF,TGTGCCAGCAGTTCTAGGGGATACGGGCAGCCCCAGCATTTT
NA,NA,TRBV19,TRBJ2-1,CASSITPPTRRRLTNEQFF,TGTGCCAGTAGTATAACTCCCCCAACTAGACGGAGACTCACCAATGAGCAGTTCTTC
NA,NA,TRBV20-1,TRBJ2-2,CSARLQGELFF,TGCAGTGCTAGGTTGCAGGGGGAGCTGTTTTTT
NA,NA,TRBV29-1,TRBJ2-3,CSVISPQAGTDTQYF,TGCAGCGTTATAAGCCCCCAAGCGGGCACAGATACGCAGTATTTT
NA,NA,TRBV13,TRBJ2-7,CASSLVGQSYEQYF,TGTGCCAGCAGCTTAGTCGGCCAAAGCTACGAGCAGTACTTC
NA,NA,TRBV11-1,TRBJ2-1,CASSPRWDTEPYNEQFF,TGTGCCAGCAGTCCACGTTGGGACACAGAGCCCTACAATGAGCAGTTCTTC
NA,NA,TRBV6-1,TRBJ2-2,CASRDIGELFF,TGTGCCAGCCGAGATATCGGGGAGCTGTTTTTT
NA,NA,TRBV7-8,TRBJ2-7,CASSRDHSYEQYF,TGTGCCAGCAGCCGGGACCACTCCTACGAGCAGTACTTC
NA,NA,TRBV27,TRBJ2-2,CASSFIIGGELFF,TGTGCCAGCAGTTTCATCATTGGCGGGGAGCTGTTTTTT
NA,NA,TRBV6-5,TRBJ2-7,CASSYRWRSDEQYF,TGTGCCAGCAGTTACCGTTGGCGTAGTGACGAGCAGTACTTC
TRBD2,NA,TRBV30,TRBJ2-7,CAWSLAGDSEQYF,TGTGCCTGGAGTCTAGCGGGAGATTCCGAGCAGTACTTC
NA,NA,TRBV7-8,TRBJ1-5,CASSLARGVSNQPQHF,TGTGCCAGCAGCTTAGCCCGGGGGGTTAGCAATCAGCCCCAGCATTTT
NA,NA,TRBV5-6,TRBJ1-3,CASSLVVGDTIYF,TGTGCCAGCAGCTTGGTAGTCGGGGACACCATATATTTT
NA,NA,TRBV9,TRBJ2-1,CASSPHGREEYGEQFF,TGTGCCAGCAGCCCCCACGGCAGGGAGGAATACGGTGAGCAGTTCTTC
TRBD2,NA,TRBV27,TRBJ2-7,CASRVAGGPGEQYF,TGTGCCAGCAGGGTAGCGGGAGGGCCAGGCGAGCAGTACTTC
TRBD2,NA,TRBV7-9,TRBJ2-3,CASSPLLAGGTDTQYF,TGTGCCAGCAGCCCCCTACTAGCGGGAGGGACAGATACGCAGTATTTT
TRBD1,NA,TRBV5-6,TRBJ2-7,CASSSGTGAYEQYF,TGTGCCAGCAGTTCCGGGACAGGGGCCTACGAGCAGTACTTC
NA,NA,TRBV10-3,TRBJ2-7,CAIKPGQEYYEQYF,TGTGCCATCAAACCGGGACAAGAGTACTACGAGCAGTACTTC
TRBD1,NA,TRBV7-8,TRBJ2-7,CASSLLVVQGASEQYF,TGTGCCAGCAGCTTACTCGTGGTGCAGGGGGCCAGCGAGCAGTACTTC
NA,NA,TRBV5-4,TRBJ1-2,CASSQNVVGVYGYTF,TGTGCCAGCAGCCAGAACGTGGTAGGGGTATATGGCTACACCTTC
NA,NA,TRBV4-1,TRBJ2-3,CASSQEPSQRTDTQYF,TGCGCCAGCAGCCAAGAACCCAGTCAACGCACAGATACGCAGTATTTT
TRBD1,NA,TRBV27,TRBJ1-2,CASVGQGQGYTF,TGTGCCAGCGTGGGACAGGGACAGGGCTACACCTTC
TRBD2,NA,TRBV4-3,TRBJ2-1,CASSPQRLAGGNEQFF,TGCGCCAGCAGCCCCCAGAGACTAGCGGGAGGGAATGAGCAGTTCTTC
NA,NA,TRBV9,TRBJ2-2,CASSVLARNTGELFF,TGTGCCAGCAGCGTGCTAGCGAGGAACACCGGGGAGCTGTTTTTT
TRBD1,NA,TRBV5-4,TRBJ2-7,CAGSHRGSSYEQYF,TGTGCCGGATCCCACAGGGGCAGCTCCTACGAGCAGTACTTC
TRBD1,NA,TRBV7-8,TRBJ1-4,CASSGYDRGPEKLFF,TGTGCCAGCAGCGGTTATGACAGGGGGCCAGAAAAACTGTTTTTT
NA,NA,TRBV7-9,TRBJ2-7,CASSLTGSRGEQYF,TGTGCCAGCAGCTTGACAGGTTCTAGAGGGGAGCAGTACTTC
NA,NA,TRBV4-1,TRBJ1-2,CASSQDKQDYGYTF,TGCGCCAGCAGCCAAGATAAGCAAGACTATGGCTACACCTTC
TRBD2,NA,TRBV7-2,TRBJ2-1,CASSRKPKTSGSLGNEQFF,TGTGCCAGCAGCCGAAAGCCCAAGACTAGCGGGAGCCTCGGCAATGAGCAGTTCTTC
TRBD2,NA,TRBV9,TRBJ2-2,CASQRGGTGELFF,TGTGCCAGCCAGCGGGGCGGGACCGGGGAGCTGTTTTTT
NA,NA,TRBV7-9,TRBJ2-7,CASSLGGGQATYEQYF,TGTGCCAGCAGCTTAGGCGGGGGACAGGCCACCTACGAGCAGTACTTC
TRBD1,NA,TRBV7-8,TRBJ2-7,CASSPLDRVETYEQYF,TGTGCCAGCAGCCCGCTAGACAGGGTAGAAACCTACGAGCAGTACTTC